The following is a T cell receptor beta chain sequence with its context. Its antigen is still unknown. This CDR3 has 14 amino acids. From germline, CDR1 is MNHEY and CDR2 SVGEGT. This entry comes from a study of T cells expressing NK-cell markers. Background on the study: Cells sorted as CD3+CD56+NKG2C+, CD3+CD56+NKG2C- and CD3+CD56-NKG2C+ T cells supplied the TCR beta repertoires. Seven sequenced donors out of eight were HCMV-seropositive, one seronegative.

Libraries used 5'RACE template switching adding universal primer site and UMIs. After re-calling the 5' RACE reads, TCRdb lists one entry per CDR3 protein, DNA absent. In total, the table holds about 450,000 distinct CDR3 sequences. Findings and limits, study-wide: Researchers report these clonotypes also headed the CD3+CD56-NKG2C+ fraction in a few donors.

This sequence was found in a woman aged 18 to 75 in good health. The chain carries TRBV6-2 or TRBV6-3 and TRBJ2-5; TCRdb proposes TRBD2, but this gene call is untestable without DNA. The sequenced sample consisted of blood T cells: a sorted CD56 or NKG2C T cell subset, CD4+ or CD8+ T cells, or bulk PBMC T cells (not recorded which). The CDR3 protein is CASIPGGRRETQYF.